The rows below give T cell receptor beta chains drawn from one sample of a study of blood T cell repertoires in COVID-19. This table comes from immunoSEQ multiplex PCR, and its TCRdb copy is limited to in-frame clones, with some not included. The table lists 150,000 to 200,000 clones, about 88% of them singletons, with 25% to 30% in the top ten. Sequencing input: peripheral blood. The receptors originated from a man aged 55 to 70 with acute or convalescent COVID-19. CDR3s include the opening cysteine and the closing phenylalanine or tryptophan. Each record gives: D gene, V gene, clone size, J gene, CDR3 protein, CDR3 DNA. D genes are given only for firm matches. Only part of the rows carry a size: once, few, many, or a class if the clone is expanded.

D gene: .; V gene: TRBV7-3; clone size: .; J gene: TRBJ2-3; CDR3 protein: CASSLTYGHTDTQYF; CDR3 DNA: TGTGCCAGCAGCTTAACGTATGGGCACACAGATACGCAGTATTTT
D gene: TRBD1; V gene: TRBV6-5; clone size: .; J gene: TRBJ1-4; CDR3 protein: CASSDRGLNEKLFF; CDR3 DNA: TGTGCCAGCAGCGACAGGGGGCTTAATGAAAAACTGTTTTTT
D gene: .; V gene: TRBV11-2; clone size: .; J gene: TRBJ2-7; CDR3 protein: CASSPGGLPAEQYF; CDR3 DNA: TGTGCCAGCAGCCCCGGAGGGCTCCCCGCCGAGCAGTACTTC
D gene: .; V gene: TRBV5-6; clone size: .; J gene: TRBJ2-3; CDR3 protein: CASSLVQGTDTQYF; CDR3 DNA: TGTGCCAGCAGCTTGGTCCAGGGCACAGATACGCAGTATTTT
D gene: TRBD2; V gene: TRBV11-2; clone size: .; J gene: TRBJ2-3; CDR3 protein: CASSYLAGGDTDTQYF; CDR3 DNA: TGTGCCAGCAGCTACCTAGCGGGGGGTGACACAGATACGCAGTATTTT
D gene: .; V gene: TRBV18; clone size: .; J gene: TRBJ1-2; CDR3 protein: CASSPAMADYGYTF; CDR3 DNA: TGTGCCAGCTCACCGGCGATGGCGGACTATGGCTACACCTTC
D gene: TRBD1; V gene: TRBV6-5; clone size: .; J gene: TRBJ1-4; CDR3 protein: CASSPGQKNEKLFF; CDR3 DNA: TGTGCCAGCAGTCCGGGACAGAAGAATGAAAAACTGTTTTTT
D gene: TRBD2; V gene: TRBV11-2; clone size: .; J gene: TRBJ2-3; CDR3 protein: CASSLRRGGRPDTQYF; CDR3 DNA: TGTGCCAGCAGCCTTAGACGGGGGGGCCGGCCAGATACGCAGTATTTT
D gene: TRBD1; V gene: TRBV10-1; clone size: .; J gene: TRBJ2-4; CDR3 protein: CASSDGGQGKNIQYF; CDR3 DNA: TGCGCCAGCAGTGACGGCGGACAGGGGAAAAACATTCAGTACTTC
D gene: .; V gene: TRBV7-9; clone size: few; J gene: TRBJ1-5; CDR3 protein: CASSLGLPGDQPQHF; CDR3 DNA: TGTGCCAGCAGCTTAGGCCTGCCCGGGGATCAGCCCCAGCATTTT